The 12 T cell receptor beta chains in this list originate from one sample, sequenced in a study of blood T cell repertoires in COVID-19. Method: immunoSEQ multiplex PCR; TCRdb's copy keeps in-frame clones and lacks some. The data hold over 200,000 clones, with 65% to 85% observed a single time. Sequenced material: peripheral blood. The receptor set was obtained from a woman in her 30s with COVID-19, enrolled during active disease.

The V and J genes are TRBV7-8 and TRBJ1-3; TRBD1 matches 9 bases. This CDR3 is 15 amino acids long. The junction had 5 bases not matched to a gene; V was cut back by 5 bases and J by 3 bases. CDR1 SGHVS and CDR2 FQNEAQ come from the germline V gene. DNA of the CDR3: TGTGCCAGCAGCAGGACAGGGGTCCTTGGAAACACCATATATTTT. Translation gives CASSRTGVLGNTIYF.

The rearrangement uses TRBV9 and TRBJ1-1, with a tentative D call TRBD1 (5 bases). This CDR3 comprises 16 residues. CDR1 is SGDLS and CDR2 is YYNGEE in the germline V gene. Trimming left V 1 base short and J 5 bases short, with 18 bases between. The CDR3 region is CASSVSTGEEWTEAFF. In DNA form, the CDR3 reads TGTGCCAGCAGCGTATCCACGGGGGAAGAGTGGACTGAAGCTTTCTTT. Complete variable domain (other parts from reference TRBV9 and TRBJ1-1): DSGVTQTPKHLITATGQRVTLRCSPRSGDLSVYWYQQSLDQGLQFLIQYYNGEERAKGNILERFSAQQFPDLHSELNLSSLELGDSALYFCASSVSTGEEWTEAFFGQGTRLTVV.

The genes are TRBV7-9 and TRBJ2-3, with 8 bases aligning to TRBD2. Germline trimming cut 8 bases from V and 4 bases from J; bases unmatched to any gene: 14. Germline CDR1 and CDR2: SEHNR and FQNEAQ (reference sequence). There are 16 residues in the CDR3. CDR3: CASLLTRDGGADTQYF. In nucleotides, the CDR3 is TGTGCCAGCCTCCTGACCCGGGACGGGGGGGCAGATACGCAGTATTTT. Drawing the rest from reference TRBV7-9 and TRBJ2-3, the complete variable domain is DTGVSQNPRHKITKRGQNVTFRCDPISEHNRLYWYRQTLGQGPEFLTYFQNEAQLEKSRLLSDRFSAERPKGSFSTLEIQRTEQGDSAMYLCASLLTRDGGADTQYFGPGTRLTVL.

V is TRBV19 and J is TRBJ1-1; D possibly corresponds to TRBD1 (6 bases). Trimming cost V 6 bases and J 1 base, with 9 bases left between them. CDR3 length: 13 residues. CDR1 is LNHDA, CDR2 SQIVND, per germline (reference sequence). CDR3 nucleotides: TGTGCCAGTAGCATCAGGGGGAACACTGAAGCTTTCTTT. Residues: CASSIRGNTEAFF. Full variable domain (rest looked up from reference TRBV19 and TRBJ1-1): DGGITQSPKYLFRKEGQNVTLSCEQNLNHDAMYWYRQDPGQGLRLIYYSQIVNDFQKGDIAEGYSVSREKKESFPLTVTSAQKNPTAFYLCASSIRGNTEAFFGQGTRLTVV.

The gene calls are TRBV12-5 and TRBJ2-5, with 7 bases fitting TRBD2. The CDR3 consists of 15 residues. Per germline, CDR1 LGHNT and CDR2 FRNRAP. V shed 0 bases, J shed 3 bases, and the junction held 4 bases outside the gene matches. For the CDR3, the DNA is TGTGCTAGTGGTTTGGTACGTGGACTAGAAGAGACCCAGTACTTC. It specifies CASGLVRGLEETQYF.

The J gene is TRBJ1-1, the V gene TRBV19; TRBD1 is a possible D gene (6 bases). The V end was cut by 7 bases, the J end by 1 base, with 13 bases between. The germline gives CDR1 LNHDA, CDR2 SQIVND (reference sequence). The CDR3 sequence is 14 residues long. This CDR3 is CASTSDRRNTEAFF. The CDR3 nucleotides are TGTGCCAGTACCTCAGACAGGCGGAACACTGAAGCTTTCTTT.

V usage is TRBV3-1 (or the pseudogene TRBV3-2) and J usage is TRBJ1-1; a weak D match, TRBD1 (5 bases). From germline, CDR1 is LGHDT and CDR2 YNNKEL (reference sequence). The ends were cut back, 4 bases at V and 1 base at J, with 10 bases in the middle. The CDR3 is made up of 14 amino acids. CDR3 bases: TGTGCCAGCAGCCTGACAGCCCAGAACACTGAAGCTTTCTTT. It encodes CASSLTAQNTEAFF.

The chain carries TRBV30 and TRBJ1-2, with a tentative D call TRBD1 (5 bases). From germline, CDR1 is GTSNPN and CDR2 SVGIG (reference sequence). V was cut by 4 bases and J by 1 base, with 16 bases left in between. The CDR3 sequence is 15 residues long. In DNA form, the CDR3 reads TGTGCCTGGACTGGACTGGGGGGGTTTAACTATGGCTACACCTTC. As protein: CAWTGLGGFNYGYTF.

The rearrangement links TRBV30 to TRBJ2-7; the match to TRBD1 covers 10 bases. CDR1 and CDR2 from the germline V gene are GTSNPN and SVGIG (reference sequence). This CDR3 spans 16 amino acids. Trimming at V came to 0 bases and at J to 2 bases, leaving 7 bases not matched to a gene. CDR3 DNA sequence: TGTGCCTGGAGTGTAGATTGGACAGGGGGAACCTACGAGCAGTACTTC. Residues: CAWSVDWTGGTYEQYF.

The chain combines TRBV2 with TRBJ2-5, with D tentatively TRBD1 (5 bases). CDR1 is SNHLY, CDR2 FYNNEI, per germline. V gave up 5 bases and J gave up 1 base, with 5 bases separating them. The CDR3 length is 12 residues. The chain's CDR3 is CASSQGQETQYF. CDR3 bases: TGTGCCAGCAGTCAGGGCCAAGAGACCCAGTACTTC.

This rearrangement joins TRBV25-1 to TRBJ2-1; tentative D call: TRBD2 (7 bases). This CDR3 spans 16 amino acids. Trimming stripped 3 bases from V and 8 bases from J, with 20 bases between. Per the germline V gene, CDR1 is MGHDK and CDR2 is SYGVNS. The CDR3 region is CASSDPGGSRGDEQFF. In DNA, the CDR3 is TGTGCCAGCAGTGACCCTGGCGGGAGTAGGGGGGATGAGCAGTTCTTC.

The chain joins TRBV19 to TRBJ2-1; the match to TRBD1 covers 9 bases. The CDR3 runs to 15 residues. Germline CDR1 LNHDA, CDR2 SQIVND (reference sequence). V trimming: 5 bases; J trimming: 4 bases; junction bases outside the gene matches: 6. This CDR3 is CASSPGTGRYNEQFF. CDR3 nucleotides: TGTGCCAGTAGTCCAGGGACAGGGAGGTACAATGAGCAGTTCTTC.